The clone carrying this T cell receptor (beta chain) was observed a handful of times. The target antigen is unknown. This sample was included in a study of T-cell memory formation after mild COVID-19. Regarding the study as a whole: The SARS-CoV-2 specificity of second-wave clones reaching peak at day 37 remained unverified. Contracting CD8+ clones were enriched in EMRA, CD4+ mainly in CM and EM.

TCRdb reanalysed the 5' RACE reads using MiXCR and keeps one entry per CDR3 protein. The sample has around 110,000 distinct CDR3 sequences, 9.5% to 15% seen once. This CDR3 has 16 amino acids. Trimming cost V 0 bases and J 6 bases; bases outside gene matches: 5. Germline CDR1 MNHEY, CDR2 SVGAGI. The rearrangement uses TRBV6-5 and TRBJ2-1; TRBD2 aligns across 10 bases. This clonotype was sampled from an adult woman who had mild COVID-19 (a few samples of this study predate the infection). Cell type and time point are not known. Sequencing was carried out using PBMCs or a T cell subset sorted from them (not recorded which). The CDR3 spells CASSYSAGGTSNEQFF. The CDR3 DNA follows: TGTGCCAGCAGTTACTCAGCGGGAGGGACCTCCAATGAGCAGTTCTTC.